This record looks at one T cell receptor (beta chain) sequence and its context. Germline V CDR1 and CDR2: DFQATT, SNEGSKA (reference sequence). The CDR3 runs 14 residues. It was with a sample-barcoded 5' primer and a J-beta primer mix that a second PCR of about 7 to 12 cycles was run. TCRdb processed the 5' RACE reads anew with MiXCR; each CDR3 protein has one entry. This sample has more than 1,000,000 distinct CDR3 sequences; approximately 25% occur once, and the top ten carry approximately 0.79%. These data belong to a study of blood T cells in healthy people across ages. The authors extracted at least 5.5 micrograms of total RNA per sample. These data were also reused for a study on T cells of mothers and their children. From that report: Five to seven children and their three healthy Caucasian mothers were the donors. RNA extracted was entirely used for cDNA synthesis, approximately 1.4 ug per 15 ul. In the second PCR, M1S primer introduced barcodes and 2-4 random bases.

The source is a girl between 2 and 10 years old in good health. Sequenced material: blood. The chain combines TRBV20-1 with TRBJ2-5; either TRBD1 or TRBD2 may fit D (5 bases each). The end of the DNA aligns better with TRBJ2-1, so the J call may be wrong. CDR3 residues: CSARGVGNYNEQFF. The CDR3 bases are TGCAGTGCTAGGGGGGTGGGGAACTACAATGAGCAGTTCTTC.